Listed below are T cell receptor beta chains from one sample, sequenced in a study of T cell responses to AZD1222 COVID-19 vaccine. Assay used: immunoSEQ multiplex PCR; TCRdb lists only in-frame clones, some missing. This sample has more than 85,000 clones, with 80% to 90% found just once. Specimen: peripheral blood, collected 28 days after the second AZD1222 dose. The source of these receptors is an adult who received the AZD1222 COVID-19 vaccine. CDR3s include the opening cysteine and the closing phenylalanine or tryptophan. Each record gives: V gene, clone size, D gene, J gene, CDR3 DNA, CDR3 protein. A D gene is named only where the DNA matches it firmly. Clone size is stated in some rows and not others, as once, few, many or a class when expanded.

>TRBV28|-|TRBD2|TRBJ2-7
TGTGCCAGCAGCTTAGGGGCCCCTTTAGGGCGGGAGGTCTCCTACGAGCAGTACTTC
CASSLGAPLGREVSYEQYF
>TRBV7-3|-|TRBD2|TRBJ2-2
TGTGCCAGCAGCCGTCTAGCGGACTACCGGGGCGGGGAGCTGTTTTTT
CASSRLADYRGGELFF
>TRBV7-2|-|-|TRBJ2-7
TGTGCCAGCAGCGATAGTGTCGCTATGGGTTACGAGCAGTACTTC
CASSDSVAMGYEQYF
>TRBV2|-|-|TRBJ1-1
TGTGCCAGCCGACCGGCTCGGAACACTGAAGCTTTCTTT
CASRPARNTEAFF
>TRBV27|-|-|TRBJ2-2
TGTGCCAGCAGTTTACGGGCCACCGGGGAGCTGTTTTTT
CASSLRATGELFF
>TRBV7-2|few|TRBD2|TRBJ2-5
TGTGCCAGCAGCTTGGGGTACAACATAGCGGGAGTCGGGGAGACCCAGTACTTC
CASSLGYNIAGVGETQYF
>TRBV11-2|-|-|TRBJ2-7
TGTGCCAGCACCCACGAACTGGGGTCTTACGAGCAGTACTTC
CASTHELGSYEQYF
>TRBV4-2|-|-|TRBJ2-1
TGTGCCAGCAGCCAAGAGCAGAGCTCCTACAATGAGCAGTTCTTC
CASSQEQSSYNEQFF
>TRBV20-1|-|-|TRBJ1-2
TGCAGGAGGGGGGGGGACTATGGCTACACCTTC
CRRGGDYGYTF
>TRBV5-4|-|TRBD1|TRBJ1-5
TGTGCCAGCAGCCTAGGGACAGGGATGAATCAGCCCCAGCATTTT
CASSLGTGMNQPQHF
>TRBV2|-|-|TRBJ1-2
TGTGCCAGCAGAGCCTATGCGGAAGCTAACTATGGCTACACCTTC
CASRAYAEANYGYTF
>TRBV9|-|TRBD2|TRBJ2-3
TGTGCCAGCAGCTTCGGACTAGCGGGAGGAGATACGCAGTATTTT
CASSFGLAGGDTQYF
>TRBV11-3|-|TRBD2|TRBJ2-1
TGTGCCAGCAGCTTAGGGGCTAGCGGCCTCATGGGGCAGTTCTTC
CASSLGASGLMGQFF
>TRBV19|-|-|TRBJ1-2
TGTGCCAGTAGTATAGAATGGAAGGGGGAGGGGCGTAGGGATGGCTACACCTTC
CASSIEWKGEGRRDGYTF
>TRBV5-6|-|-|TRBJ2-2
TGTGCCAGCAGCTTCGGGTTCCAACGTAGGGAGCTGTTTTTT
CASSFGFQRRELFF
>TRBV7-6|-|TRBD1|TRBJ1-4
TGTGCCAGCAGCGCCGGGACAGGCCGCAATGAAAAACTGTTTTTT
CASSAGTGRNEKLFF
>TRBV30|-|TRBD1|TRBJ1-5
TGTGCCTGGAACAGGGGGGGAATAGGACCCCAGCATTTT
CAWNRGGIGPQHF
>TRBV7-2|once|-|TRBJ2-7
TGTGCCAGCAGCTTGGACCAAGCGATATACGAGCAGTACTTC
CASSLDQAIYEQYF
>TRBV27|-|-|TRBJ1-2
TGTGCCAGCAGTTTAAGAGGGGGGGGCCCTGGCTACACCTTC
CASSLRGGGPGYTF
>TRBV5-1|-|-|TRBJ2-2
TGCGCCAGCAGCTTTTCGACTGAGGCCGGGGAGCTGTTTTTT
CASSFSTEAGELFF
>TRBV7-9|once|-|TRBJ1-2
TGTGCCAGCATCGCCCGATCACCCGGGATTAGTGGCTACACCTTC
CASIARSPGISGYTF
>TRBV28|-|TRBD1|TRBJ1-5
TGTGCCAGCAGTGATCCCGGGACAGCTTATCAGCCCCAGCATTTT
CASSDPGTAYQPQHF
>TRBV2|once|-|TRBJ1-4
TGTGCCAGCAGTGGGAGTGAAAAACTGTTTTTT
CASSGSEKLFF
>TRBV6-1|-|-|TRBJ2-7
TGTGCCAGCAGTGTCTCCCACAGAGCAGGTAATAACGAGCAGTACTTC
CASSVSHRAGNNEQYF
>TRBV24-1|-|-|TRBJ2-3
TGTGCCACCAGTGATTTCACTACAGATACGCAGTATTTT
CATSDFTTDTQYF
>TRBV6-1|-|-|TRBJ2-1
TGTGCCAGCAGTGAAGGTTGGGAAGCGTCCTACAATGAGCAGTTCTTC
CASSEGWEASYNEQFF
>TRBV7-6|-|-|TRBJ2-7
TGTGCCAGCAGCTTAGGACCCGTCGGCTACGAGCAGTACTTC
CASSLGPVGYEQYF
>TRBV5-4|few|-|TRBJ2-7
TGTGCCAGCAGCTTCAGTGGGCACGAGCAGTACTTC
CASSFSGHEQYF
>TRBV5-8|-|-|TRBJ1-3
TGTGCCAGCAGCCGACGCGGACAGAGAAACACCATATATTTT
CASSRRGQRNTIYF
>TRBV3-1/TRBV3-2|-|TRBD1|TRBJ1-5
TGTGCCAGCAGCCAAGGTCTGGGACAGGATCAGCCCCAGCATTTT
CASSQGLGQDQPQHF
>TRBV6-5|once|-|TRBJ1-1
TGTGCCAGCAGAACCCAATCGTTCACAACTTTCTTT
CASRTQSFTTFF
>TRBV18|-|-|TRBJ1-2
TGTGCCAGCTCACCACAACCCGTGGGGGACTACACCTTC
CASSPQPVGDYTF
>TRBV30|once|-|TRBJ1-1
TGTGCCTGGAGTAAGAAAGGAATGAACACTGAAGCTTTCTTT
CAWSKKGMNTEAFF
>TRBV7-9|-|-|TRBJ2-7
TGTGCCAGCAGCTCGCTAGCTTATACGAGCGAGCAGTACTTC
CASSSLAYTSEQYF
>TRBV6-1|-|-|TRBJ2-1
TGTGCCAGCAGTGAAGGGTTAGGCGTCGATGAGCAGTTCTTC
CASSEGLGVDEQFF
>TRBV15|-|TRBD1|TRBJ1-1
TGTGCCACCAGCAGAGATCAGACAGGGGACACTGAAGCTTTCTTT
CATSRDQTGDTEAFF
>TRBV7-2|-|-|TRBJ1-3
TGTGCCAGCAGCTTACAGTGGGGGACGGACACCATATATTTT
CASSLQWGTDTIYF
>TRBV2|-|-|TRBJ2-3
TGTGCCAGCAGTGAATGGTCGCGACCAGATACGCAGTATTTT
CASSEWSRPDTQYF
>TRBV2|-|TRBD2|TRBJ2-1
TGTGCCAGCAGTTTATTAGCGGGAGGGCCGAAAGAGCAGTTCTTC
CASSLLAGGPKEQFF
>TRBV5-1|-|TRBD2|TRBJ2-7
TGCGCCAGCAGCAAGATACCCTCTAGCGGGAGTCGGTACGAGCAGTACTTC
CASSKIPSSGSRYEQYF
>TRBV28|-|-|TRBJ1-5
TGTGCCACCACTGGGGGGGGGATGCCTCAGCCCCAGCATTTT
CATTGGGMPQPQHF